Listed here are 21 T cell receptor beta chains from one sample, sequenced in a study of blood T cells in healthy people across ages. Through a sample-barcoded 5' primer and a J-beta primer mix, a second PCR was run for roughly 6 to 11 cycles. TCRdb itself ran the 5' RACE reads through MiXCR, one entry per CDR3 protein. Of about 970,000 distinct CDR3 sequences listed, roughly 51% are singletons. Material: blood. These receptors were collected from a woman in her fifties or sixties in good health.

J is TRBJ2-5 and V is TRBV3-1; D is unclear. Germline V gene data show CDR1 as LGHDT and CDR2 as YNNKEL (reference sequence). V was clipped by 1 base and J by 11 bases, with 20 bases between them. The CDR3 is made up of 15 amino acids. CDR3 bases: TGTGCCAGCAGCCAAGCGGCTGTAGTTCGCCCTGAGCAGTACTTC. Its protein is CASSQAAVVRPEQYF.

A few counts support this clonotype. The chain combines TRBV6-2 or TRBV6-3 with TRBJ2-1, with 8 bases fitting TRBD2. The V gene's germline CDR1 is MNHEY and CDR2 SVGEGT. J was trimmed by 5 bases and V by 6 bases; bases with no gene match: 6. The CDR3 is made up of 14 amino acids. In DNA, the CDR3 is TGTGCCAGCAGAAGCGGGAGCTTCGACAATGAGCAGTTCTTC. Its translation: CASRSGSFDNEQFF.

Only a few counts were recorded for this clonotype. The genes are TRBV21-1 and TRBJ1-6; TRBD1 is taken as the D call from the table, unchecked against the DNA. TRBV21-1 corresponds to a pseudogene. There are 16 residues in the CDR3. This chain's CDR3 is CASTPLLQGADSPLHF. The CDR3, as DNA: TGTGCCAGCACCCCTCTCCTACAGGGGGCGGATTCACCCCTCCACTTT.

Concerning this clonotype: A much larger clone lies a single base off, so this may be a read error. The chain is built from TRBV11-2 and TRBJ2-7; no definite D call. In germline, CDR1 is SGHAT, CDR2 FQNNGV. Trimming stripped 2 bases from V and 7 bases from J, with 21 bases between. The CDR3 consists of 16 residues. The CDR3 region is CASSLPARSLISEQYF. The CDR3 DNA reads TGTGCCAGCAGCTTACCCGCGAGGTCCCTCATCTCTGAGCAGTACTTC.

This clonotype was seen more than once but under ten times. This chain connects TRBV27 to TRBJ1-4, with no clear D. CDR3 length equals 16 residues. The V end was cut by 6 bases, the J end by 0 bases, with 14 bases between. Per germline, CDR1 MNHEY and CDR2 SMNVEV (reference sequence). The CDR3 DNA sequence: TGTGCCAGCAGCCAGGACGGGGAGGCAACTAATGAAAAACTGTTTTTT. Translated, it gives CASSQDGEATNEKLFF.

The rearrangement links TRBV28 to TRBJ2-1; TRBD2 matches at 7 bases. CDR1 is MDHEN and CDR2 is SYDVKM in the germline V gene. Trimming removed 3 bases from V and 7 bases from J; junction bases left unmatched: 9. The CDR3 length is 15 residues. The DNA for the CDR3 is TGTGCCAGCAGTTTTTTGGGGGGGAAGGGTAATGAGCAGTTCTTC. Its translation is CASSFLGGKGNEQFF.

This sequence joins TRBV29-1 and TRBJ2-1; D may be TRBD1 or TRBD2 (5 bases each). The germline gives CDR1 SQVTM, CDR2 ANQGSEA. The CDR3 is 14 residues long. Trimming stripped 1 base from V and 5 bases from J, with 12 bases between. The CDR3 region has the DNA TGCAGCGTTGAAGGGGGTGTGGGGGACAATGAGCAGTTCTTC. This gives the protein CSVEGGVGDNEQFF.

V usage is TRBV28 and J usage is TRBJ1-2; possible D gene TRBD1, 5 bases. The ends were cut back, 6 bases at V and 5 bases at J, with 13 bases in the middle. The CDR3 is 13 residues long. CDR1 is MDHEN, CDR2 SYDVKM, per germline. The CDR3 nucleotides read TGTGCCAGCAGATCAGCCGGGACGTATGGCTACACCTTC. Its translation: CASRSAGTYGYTF.

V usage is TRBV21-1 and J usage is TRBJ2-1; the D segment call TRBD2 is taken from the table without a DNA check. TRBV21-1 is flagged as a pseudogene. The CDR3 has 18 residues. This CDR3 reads CASSKPDSLAGVYNEQFF. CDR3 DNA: TGTGCCAGCAGCAAGCCCGACTCACTAGCGGGAGTCTACAATGAGCAGTTCTTC.

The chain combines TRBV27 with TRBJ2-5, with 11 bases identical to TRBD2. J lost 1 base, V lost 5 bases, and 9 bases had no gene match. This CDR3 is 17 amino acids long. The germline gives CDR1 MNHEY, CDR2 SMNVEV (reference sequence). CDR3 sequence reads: CASSTKAGTSGQETQYF. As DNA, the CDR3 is TGTGCCAGCAGTACTAAGGCCGGGACTAGCGGCCAAGAGACCCAGTACTTC.

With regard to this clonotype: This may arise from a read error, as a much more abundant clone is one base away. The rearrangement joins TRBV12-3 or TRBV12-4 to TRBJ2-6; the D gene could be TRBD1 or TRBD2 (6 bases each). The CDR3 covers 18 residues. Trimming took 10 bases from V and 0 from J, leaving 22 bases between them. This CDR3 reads CATHGGPNRCSGANVLTF. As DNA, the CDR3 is TGTGCCACCCACGGGGGCCCGAACCGATGCTCTGGGGCCAACGTCCTGACTTTC.

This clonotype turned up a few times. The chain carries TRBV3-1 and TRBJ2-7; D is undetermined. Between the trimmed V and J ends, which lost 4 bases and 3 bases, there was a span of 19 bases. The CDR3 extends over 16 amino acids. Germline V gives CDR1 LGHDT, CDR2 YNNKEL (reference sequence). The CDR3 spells CASSPNVLRTIYEQYF. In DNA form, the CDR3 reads TGTGCCAGCAGCCCAAACGTTCTGAGAACTATCTACGAGCAGTACTTC.

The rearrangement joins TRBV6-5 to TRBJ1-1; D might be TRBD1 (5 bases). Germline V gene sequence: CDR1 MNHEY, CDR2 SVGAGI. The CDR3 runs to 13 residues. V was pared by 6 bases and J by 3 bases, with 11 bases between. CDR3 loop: CASRRGVDTEAFF. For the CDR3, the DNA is TGTGCCAGCAGAAGGGGAGTGGACACTGAAGCTTTCTTT.

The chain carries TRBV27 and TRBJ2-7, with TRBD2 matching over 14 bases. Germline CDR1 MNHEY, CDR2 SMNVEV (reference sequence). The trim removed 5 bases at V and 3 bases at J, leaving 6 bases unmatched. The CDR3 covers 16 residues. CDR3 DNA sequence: TGTGCCAGCAGTCCGGGACTAGCGGGAGTCGGCTACGAGCAGTACTTC. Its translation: CASSPGLAGVGYEQYF.

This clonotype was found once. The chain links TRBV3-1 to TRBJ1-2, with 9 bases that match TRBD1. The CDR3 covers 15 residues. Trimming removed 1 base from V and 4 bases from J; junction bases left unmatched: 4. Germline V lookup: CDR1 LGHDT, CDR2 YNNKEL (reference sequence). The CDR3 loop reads CASSQGMGQGYGYTF. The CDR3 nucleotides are TGTGCCAGCAGCCAAGGTATGGGACAGGGCTATGGCTACACCTTC.

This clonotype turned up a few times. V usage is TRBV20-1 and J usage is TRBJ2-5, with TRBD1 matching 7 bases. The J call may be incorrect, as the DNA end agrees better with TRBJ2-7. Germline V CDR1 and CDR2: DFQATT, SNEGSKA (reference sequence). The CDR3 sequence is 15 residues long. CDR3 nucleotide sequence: TGCAGTGCCCCACCACCGGGACAGCGTACCTACGAGCAGTACTTC. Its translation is CSAPPPGQRTYEQYF.

The CDR3 sequence: CASSTAGQGYSPLHF. DNA of the CDR3: TGTGCCAGCAGCACCGCAGGACAGGGTTATTCACCCCTCCACTTT. The V gene is TRBV27, the J gene TRBJ1-6; 8 bases map to TRBD1. This CDR3 comprises 15 residues. CDR1 is MNHEY and CDR2 is SMNVEV in the germline V gene (reference sequence). Unmatched junction bases numbered 9, after V lost 6 bases and J lost 8 bases.

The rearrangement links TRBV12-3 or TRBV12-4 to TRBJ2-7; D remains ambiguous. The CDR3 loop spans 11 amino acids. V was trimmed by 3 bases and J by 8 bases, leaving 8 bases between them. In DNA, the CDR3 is TGTGCCAGCAGTTTCTTAGGGCAGCAGTACTTC. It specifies CASSFLGQQYF.

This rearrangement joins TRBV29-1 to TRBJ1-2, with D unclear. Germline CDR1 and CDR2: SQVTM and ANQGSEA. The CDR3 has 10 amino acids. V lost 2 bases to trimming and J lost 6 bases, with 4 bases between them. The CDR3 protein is CSVENHGYTF. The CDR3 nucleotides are TGCAGCGTTGAAAATCATGGCTACACCTTC.

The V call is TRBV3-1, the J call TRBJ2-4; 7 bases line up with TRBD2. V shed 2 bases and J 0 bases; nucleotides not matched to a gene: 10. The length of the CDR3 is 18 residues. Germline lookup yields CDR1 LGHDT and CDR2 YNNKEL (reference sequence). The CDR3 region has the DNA TGTGCCAGCAGCCAACCGACCATAGCGGGCCAAGCCAAAAACATTCAGTACTTC. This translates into CASSQPTIAGQAKNIQYF.

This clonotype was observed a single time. The CDR3 reads CASSQPGLGSYNEQFF. CDR3 in DNA: TGTGCCAGCAGTCAACCGGGACTCGGCTCCTACAATGAGCAGTTCTTC. The chain employs TRBV12-3 or TRBV12-4 and TRBJ2-1; perhaps TRBD2 as D (6 bases). Trimming took off 5 bases at V and 0 bases at J, with 14 bases between the two ends. This CDR3 spans 16 amino acids.